Listed here are 5 T cell receptor beta chains from one sample, sequenced in a study of beta chain features in type 1 diabetes. Isolated RNA was reverse transcribed in full, so expressed TCRB transcripts were sequenced. Only in-frame clones appear in the TCRdb table, and some are missing; sequencing was by immunoSEQ multiplex PCR. This sample has about 620,000 clones; 15% occur once, and the top ten carry 0.09% to 0.095%. The sample comprised naive CD4+ T cells from blood. The receptors were gathered from a man between 18 and 35 years old in good health.

The chain is built from TRBV28 and TRBJ2-3, with 8 bases aligning to TRBD2. J lost 3 bases, V lost 6 bases, and 14 bases had no gene match. CDR1 and CDR2 from the germline V gene are MDHEN and SYDVKM. This CDR3 contains 17 residues. The CDR3 reads CASRPGLGRGVTDTQYF. The CDR3 DNA follows: TGTGCCAGCAGGCCCGGACTAGGGCGGGGGGTTACAGATACGCAGTATTTT.

The V gene is TRBV7-2, the J gene TRBJ1-1; no reliable D call. Trimming took off 1 base at V and 7 bases at J, with 13 bases between the two ends. The CDR3 extends over 14 amino acids. Germline V gene lookup returns CDR1 SGHTA and CDR2 FQGNSA. Here the CDR3 reads CASSLGGSKLEAFF. CDR3 in DNA: TGTGCCAGCAGCTTAGGTGGCAGTAAACTTGAAGCTTTCTTT.

Written as DNA, the CDR3 is TGTGCCATCACCTCGACAGAGGAAAATTCACCCCTCCACTTT. This gives the protein CAITSTEENSPLHF. V is TRBV10-3 and J is TRBJ1-6; a possible D gene is TRBD1 (5 bases). V shed 7 bases and J shed 7 bases, with 14 bases lying between them. The CDR3 has 14 residues. Germline CDR1 reads ENHRY; CDR2 reads SYGVKD.

The chain employs TRBV14 and TRBJ2-5; 7 bases are shared with TRBD1. The CDR3 contains 16 residues. CDR1 and CDR2 (germline): SGHDN, FVKESK. Losses at the gene ends were 3 bases for V and 5 bases for J; bases not matched to a gene: 12. CDR3 in amino acids: CASSHPGQNIIETQYF. DNA for the CDR3: TGTGCCAGCAGCCACCCGGGACAGAACATTATCGAGACCCAGTACTTC.

This clone was recorded a few times. The chain employs TRBV20-1 and TRBJ1-2; no clear D gene. The CDR3 runs 11 residues. V dropped 2 bases and J dropped 5 bases, with 6 bases sitting between them. Germline CDR1 reads DFQATT; CDR2 reads SNEGSKA (reference sequence). CDR3 in DNA: TGCAGTGCTAGATCGGAGTATGGCTACACCTTC. It is translated as CSARSEYGYTF.